Shown below are 18 T cell receptor beta chains from a single sample sequenced in a study of spatial heterogeneity in lung cancer. TCRdb analysed the 5' RACE reads with MiXCR anew, one entry per CDR3 protein. The data contain 100,000 to 120,000 distinct CDR3 sequences, 10% to 11% of them singletons. The sample's time point: blood at routine non-recurrence follow-up after resection. Sample: PBMCs, taken at follow-up. The receptor source for this set is a female donor with early-stage non-small cell lung cancer.

The genes are TRBV27 and TRBJ2-7; 11 bases align to TRBD1. CDR3 length: 15 residues. V lost 4 bases to trimming and J lost 3 bases; unmatched junction nucleotides: 5. Per the germline V gene, CDR1 is MNHEY and CDR2 is SMNVEV (reference sequence). The DNA for the CDR3 is TGTGCCAGCAGTTCCACCGGGACAGGGGGCTACGAGCAGTACTTC. Its translation is CASSSTGTGGYEQYF.

The genes are TRBV19 and TRBJ1-1, with 7 bases identical to TRBD1. V was pared by 7 bases and J by 4 bases, with 6 bases of the junction left unmatched. CDR3 size: 13 residues. Germline lookup yields CDR1 LNHDA and CDR2 SQIVND (reference sequence). This chain's CDR3 is CASKAGGLTEAFF. As DNA, the CDR3 is TGTGCCAGTAAAGCAGGGGGACTCACTGAAGCTTTCTTT.

V usage is TRBV7-8 and J usage is TRBJ2-5; perhaps TRBD2 as D (7 bases). The germline CDR1 and CDR2 sequences are SGHVS and FQNEAQ. Deletions cut 1 base from V and 5 bases from J, with 20 bases between. The length of the CDR3 is 17 residues. DNA of the CDR3: TGTGCCAGCAGCTTAGTGGATGCTTTGGAGGGGGGGGAGACCCAGTACTTC. This codes for CASSLVDALEGGETQYF. Looking up the rest from reference TRBV7-8 and TRBJ2-5 gives the full variable domain: GAGVSQSPRYKVAKRGQDVALRCDPISGHVSLFWYQQALGQGPEFLTYFQNEAQLDKSGLPSDRFFAERPEGSVSTLKIQRTQQEDSAVYLCASSLVDALEGGETQYFGPGTRLLVL.

This clonotype was counted many times. J is TRBJ1-4 and V is TRBV30; D not certain. V was shortened by 4 bases and J by 8 bases, with 11 bases between the two germline ends. CDR1 and CDR2 (germline): GTSNPN, SVGIG (reference sequence). CDR3 length equals 12 residues. DNA for the CDR3: TGTGCCTGGATGCGTCACAACGAAAAACTGTTTTTT. Encoded protein: CAWMRHNEKLFF.

The rearrangement uses TRBV7-9 and TRBJ1-2; no clear D gene. The germline gives CDR1 SEHNR, CDR2 FQNEAQ (reference sequence). Trimming removed 1 base from V and 4 bases from J, with 4 bases in between. This CDR3 is built from 12 residues. The CDR3 DNA reads TGTGCCAGCAGCTTAGGAGTCTATGGCTACACCTTC. Translation: CASSLGVYGYTF.

Only a few counts were recorded for this clonotype. The chain links TRBV7-9 to TRBJ2-3; 9 bases align to TRBD1. The ends lost 7 bases at V and 4 bases at J; junction bases unmatched: 6. The CDR3 runs to 14 residues. Germline V gene sequence: CDR1 SEHNR, CDR2 FQNEAQ (reference sequence). CDR3 residues: CASISQGAADTQYF. CDR3 nucleotides: TGTGCCAGCATCTCACAGGGGGCGGCAGATACGCAGTATTTT. Full variable domain (remainder filled in from reference TRBV7-9 and TRBJ2-3): DTGVSQNPRHKITKRGQNVTFRCDPISEHNRLYWYRQTLGQGPEFLTYFQNEAQLEKSRLLSDRFSAERPKGSFSTLEIQRTEQGDSAMYLCASISQGAADTQYFGPGTRLTVL.

This clonotype was found many times. The V and J genes are TRBV11-2 and TRBJ2-3; no definite D call. V lost 5 bases to trimming and J lost 6 bases, with 9 bases between them. Per germline, CDR1 SGHAT and CDR2 FQNNGV. The CDR3 spans 12 residues. The CDR3 nucleotides are TGTGCCAGCAGCCCCCCCGGGGATACGCAGTATTTT. It translates to CASSPPGDTQYF.

This clonotype was seen more than once but under ten times. The chain uses TRBV29-1 and TRBJ1-1; D is possibly TRBD1 (5 bases). Germline V gene data show CDR1 as SQVTM and CDR2 as ANQGSEA. The CDR3 is 12 amino acids. V was pared by 7 bases and J by 2 bases, with 11 bases between. The CDR3 DNA follows: TGCAGCGCCGGTAGGGGTAACACTGAAGCTTTCTTT. Protein: CSAGRGNTEAFF.

This rearrangement joins TRBV6-1 to TRBJ2-7, with D unclear. The CDR3 sequence is 11 residues long. Trimming pared 6 bases from V and 6 bases from J, leaving 9 bases between. Germline lookup yields CDR1 MNHNS and CDR2 SASEGT. The CDR3 sequence: CASRFVGEQYV. The CDR3 DNA sequence: TGTGCCAGCAGGTTTGTTGGCGAGCAGTACGTC.

This clonotype was observed a few times. The chain combines TRBV23-1 with TRBJ2-2, with D perhaps assigned TRBD1 or TRBD2 (5 bases each). TRBV23-1 falls under the ORF class, with uncertain function. V dropped 4 bases and J dropped 8 bases, with 23 bases sitting between them. The length of the CDR3 is 17 residues. Here the CDR3 DNA reads TGCGCCAGCAGTCCCCCCCTCCGGGGACCCCCATCGGGGGAGCTGTTTTTT. Amino acid sequence: CASSPPLRGPPSGELFF.

The rearrangement links TRBV5-1 to TRBJ2-5; no clear D. Germline V gene lookup returns CDR1 SGHRS and CDR2 YFSETQ. V was cut by 3 bases and J by 4 bases, with 7 bases left in between. The CDR3 is 12 residues long. CDR3 DNA: TGCGCCAGCAGCTCGGAATTAGAGACCCAGTACTTC. It codes for CASSSELETQYF.

The chain is built from TRBV9 and TRBJ2-3, with 11 bases aligning to TRBD2. V shed 3 bases and J 2 bases; nucleotides not matched to a gene: 5. The CDR3 extends over 16 amino acids. Looked up from germline, CDR1 is SGDLS and CDR2 is YYNGEE. The CDR3 nucleotides are TGTGCCAGCAGCGGGGGACTAGCGGATTACACAGATACGCAGTATTTT. Its protein is CASSGGLADYTDTQYF.

This clonotype was detected a few times. This sequence joins TRBV7-9 and TRBJ2-5; D unclear. Trimming pared 1 base from V and 8 bases from J, leaving 17 bases between. Germline CDR1 and CDR2: SEHNR and FQNEAQ (reference sequence). The CDR3 is 15 residues long. CDR3 sequence: CASSLESPISRTQYF. The CDR3 bases are TGTGCCAGCAGCTTAGAATCGCCCATTAGCCGAACCCAGTACTTC.

This clonotype was detected only a few times. The rearrangement links TRBV29-1 to TRBJ1-1; D ambiguous. Germline V gene sequence: CDR1 SQVTM, CDR2 ANQGSEA. This CDR3 is built from 12 residues. V dropped 2 bases and J dropped 2 bases, with 6 bases sitting between them. For the CDR3, the DNA is TGCAGCGTTGAACAGGCTAACACTGAAGCTTTCTTT. Translated, it gives CSVEQANTEAFF.

This clonotype was detected only a few times. The V call is TRBV9, the J call TRBJ1-4, with 9 bases fitting TRBD1. Germline V gene lookup returns CDR1 SGDLS and CDR2 YYNGEE. This CDR3 has 13 amino acids. V shed 0 bases and J 17 bases; nucleotides not matched to a gene: 8. This CDR3 is CASSVGVRDRVFF. In DNA, the CDR3 is TGTGCCAGCAGCGTAGGGGTTCGGGACAGGGTCTTTTTT.

This chain joins TRBV27 and TRBJ1-1; no firm D call. V was clipped by 6 bases and J by 1 base, with 15 bases between them. This CDR3 contains 15 residues. Germline V CDR1 and CDR2: MNHEY, SMNVEV (reference sequence). The CDR3 DNA sequence: TGTGCCAGCAGGGAATTGGGCGGAGGGAACACTGAAGCTTTCTTT. It encodes CASRELGGGNTEAFF.

This clonotype was found once. With a much larger clone just one base away, this may be a read error. The chain is built from TRBV11-2 and TRBJ2-3; D may correspond to TRBD1 or TRBD2 (5 bases each). The germline V gene has CDR1 SGHAT and CDR2 FQNNGV. V lost 0 bases and J 7 bases, leaving 17 bases between the germline ends. The CDR3 runs 16 residues. The CDR3 here is CASSLEPGPSWYTQYF. Here the CDR3 DNA reads TGTGCCAGCAGCTTAGAACCGGGACCAAGCTGGTATACGCAGTATTTT.

Many counts were recorded for this clonotype. The gene calls are TRBV29-1 and TRBJ1-1; D not certain. The length of the CDR3 is 12 residues. Trimming shortened V by 1 base and J by 1 base, and 4 bases separated the two germline ends. Germline lookup yields CDR1 SQVTM and CDR2 ANQGSEA. This chain's CDR3 is CSVEGRNTEAFF. CDR3 sequence (DNA): TGCAGCGTTGAAGGGCGGAACACTGAAGCTTTCTTT.